The entry below gives a single T cell receptor (beta chain) sequence along with its context. Original processing notes: Amplification from reference gene primers served as the basis for estimated nucleated cell counts. Measured with immunoSEQ multiplex PCR; TCRdb has only the in-frame clones, and not every one. For V, J and clone size, that table is used; D and trimming come from the DNA. The sample includes 100,000 to 150,000 clones, about 89% of them seen just once. The sample belongs to a study of blood T cell repertoires in COVID-19. Study in general: Acute and convalescent COVID-19 specimens originated in the United States, Italy and Spain. The analysed material was cDNA or gDNA that came from T cells, B-cell-depleted T cells, or PBMCs.

Germline CDR1 reads SQVTM; CDR2 reads ANQGSEA. The CDR3 length is 18 residues. Unmatched junction bases numbered 13, after V lost 2 bases and J lost 1 base. The sequence was obtained from a man between 50 and 59 years old with active or convalescent COVID-19. This chain uses TRBV29-1 with TRBJ1-2; 10 bases are a match to TRBD1. The sequenced sample was peripheral blood. The CDR3 reads CSVETMVRDRGGNYGYTF. Here the CDR3 DNA reads TGCAGCGTTGAAACAATGGTCCGGGACAGGGGAGGTAACTATGGCTACACCTTC.